Listed here are 10 T cell receptor beta chains from one sample, sequenced in a study of blood T cell repertoires in COVID-19. The method was immunoSEQ multiplex PCR; TCRdb's version includes in-frame clones alone and lacks a portion of them. Counted here are under 300,000 clones, over 80% occurring once; the ten biggest clones make up 3.1%. The sequenced material came from PBMCs or T cells enriched from blood (not recorded which). These receptors came from a woman aged 40 to 49 who had been exposed to COVID-19.

The V call is TRBV19, the J call TRBJ1-1, with TRBD1 matching over 9 bases. CDR1 is LNHDA and CDR2 is SQIVND in the germline V gene (reference sequence). The V segment lost 5 bases and the J segment 6 bases; nucleotides outside the gene matches: 10. CDR3 size: 15 residues. Here the CDR3 reads CASSAITGQGSEAFF. The CDR3 DNA reads TGTGCCAGTAGTGCCATCACGGGACAGGGTTCTGAAGCTTTCTTT. Drawing the rest from reference TRBV19 and TRBJ1-1, the complete variable domain is DGGITQSPKYLFRKEGQNVTLSCEQNLNHDAMYWYRQDPGQGLRLIYYSQIVNDFQKGDIAEGYSVSREKKESFPLTVTSAQKNPTAFYLCASSAITGQGSEAFFGQGTRLTVV.

The gene calls are TRBV21-1 and TRBJ2-7; the table names TRBD1, a call not compared with the DNA. TRBV21-1 is given as a pseudogene. This CDR3 is built from 16 residues. CDR3 sequence reads: CASTTNVGQRADEQYF. DNA for the CDR3: TGTGCCAGCACCACAAACGTGGGACAGCGGGCTGACGAGCAGTACTTC.

The rearrangement uses TRBV30 and TRBJ1-2; D gene unclear. Trimming removed 1 base from V and 4 bases from J, with 10 bases in between. The CDR3 contains 13 residues. Germline V lookup: CDR1 GTSNPN, CDR2 SVGIG (reference sequence). This chain's CDR3 is CAWSGIDPYGYTF. CDR3 nucleotide sequence: TGTGCCTGGAGTGGTATAGATCCCTATGGCTACACCTTC. The full variable domain, rest sourced from reference TRBV30 and TRBJ1-2, is SQTIHQWPATLVQPVGSPLSLECTVEGTSNPNLYWYRQAAGRGLQLLFYSVGIGQISSEVPQNLSASRPQDRQFILSSKKLLLSDSGFYLCAWSGIDPYGYTFGSGTRLTVV.

V gene TRBV5-1 combines with J gene TRBJ2-1; 11 positions agree with TRBD2. Germline V gene sequence: CDR1 SGHRS, CDR2 YFSETQ. V lost 0 bases, J lost 6 bases, and 2 bases stayed unmatched. The CDR3 loop spans 15 amino acids. CDR3 residues: CASSLGLAGSNEQFF. The CDR3 DNA sequence: TGCGCCAGCAGCTTGGGACTAGCGGGGTCCAATGAGCAGTTCTTC.

The chain carries TRBV4-1 and TRBJ2-7, with 8 bases fitting TRBD2. From germline, CDR1 is MGHRA and CDR2 YSYEKL. The CDR3 has 13 residues. With V trimmed by 4 bases and J by 4 bases, 3 bases remained unmatched. This CDR3 reads CASSPGLGYEQYV. The CDR3, as DNA: TGCGCCAGCAGCCCGGGACTAGGGTACGAGCAGTACGTC.

The chain combines TRBV5-5 with TRBJ2-2, with 7 bases identical to TRBD1. Per the germline V gene, CDR1 is SGHKS and CDR2 is YYEKEE (reference sequence). CDR3 length: 19 amino acids. V dropped 2 bases and J dropped 2; count of bases not matched to a gene: 15. The CDR3 reads CASSFYLPFDRANTGELFF. CDR3 bases: TGTGCCAGCAGCTTCTACTTACCGTTTGACAGGGCCAACACCGGGGAGCTGTTTTTT.

The chain joins TRBV5-4 to TRBJ1-4, with 9 nucleotides matching TRBD1. The CDR3 covers 15 residues. Germline CDR1 and CDR2: SGHNT and YYREEE (reference sequence). V was clipped by 4 bases and J by 7 bases; unmatched bases: 8. CDR3 coding DNA: TGTGCCAGCAGCCCCAGGGACAGGGTACCTGAAAAACTGTTTTTT. This gives the protein CASSPRDRVPEKLFF.

The CDR3 reads CASSPAEGQGSQYF. CDR3 nucleotides: TGCGCCAGCAGCCCGGCAGAGGGACAGGGGTCCCAGTACTTC. The genes are TRBV5-1 and TRBJ2-7; TRBD1 aligns across 10 bases. This CDR3 is built from 14 residues. Germline V gene data show CDR1 as SGHRS and CDR2 as YFSETQ. Unmatched junction bases numbered 11, after V lost 4 bases and J lost 10 bases.

This clone appeared once. V gene TRBV4-3 combines with J gene TRBJ2-7, with 11 bases identical to TRBD2. Germline CDR1 is LGHNA and CDR2 is YSLEER. Trimming took 0 bases from V and 7 from J; bases not matched to a gene: 8. This CDR3 region has 16 residues. As DNA, the CDR3 is TGCGCCAGCAGCCAAGAAAGGTCGCTAGCGGGGGGAGAGCAGTACTTC. Its translation is CASSQERSLAGGEQYF.

The chain is built from TRBV27 and TRBJ2-7, with a possible D match to TRBD2 (7 bases). Deletions cut 6 bases from V and 3 bases from J, with 21 bases between. The CDR3 has 16 residues. Germline-derived CDR1 and CDR2 are MNHEY and SMNVEV (reference sequence). CDR3 sequence reads: CASRPLGGEGVYEQYF. In DNA form, the CDR3 reads TGTGCCAGCAGGCCGTTAGGGGGGGAGGGGGTCTACGAGCAGTACTTC.